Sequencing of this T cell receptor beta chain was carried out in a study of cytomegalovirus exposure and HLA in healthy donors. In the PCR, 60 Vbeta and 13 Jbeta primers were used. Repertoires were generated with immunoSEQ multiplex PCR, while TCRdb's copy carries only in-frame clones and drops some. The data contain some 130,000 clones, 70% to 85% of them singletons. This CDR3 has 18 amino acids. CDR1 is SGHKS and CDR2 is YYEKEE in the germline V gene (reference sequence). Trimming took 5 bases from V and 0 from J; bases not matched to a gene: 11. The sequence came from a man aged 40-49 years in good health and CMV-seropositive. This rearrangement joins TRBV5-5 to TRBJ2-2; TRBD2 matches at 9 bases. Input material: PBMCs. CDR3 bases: TGTGCCAGCAGTATAATGCTAGCGGGGTTGGCGAACACCGGGGAGCTGTTTTTT. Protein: CASSIMLAGLANTGELFF. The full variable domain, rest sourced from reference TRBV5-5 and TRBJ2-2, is DAGVTQSPTHLIKTRGQQVTLRCSPISGHKSVSWYQQVLGQGPQFIFQYYEKEERGRGNFPDRFSARQFPNYSSELNVNALLLGDSALYLCASSIMLAGLANTGELFFGEGSRLTVL.